Shown below are 32 T cell receptor beta chains from a single sample sequenced in a study of identical twins. TCRdb fed the 5' RACE reads into MiXCR, producing one record per CDR3 protein. The sample records a few hundred thousand distinct CDR3 sequences, more than 9% being singletons. The sample also formed part of further work on yellow fever vaccine responses in identical twins.

What was sequenced was PBMCs. The origin of the receptors is a woman in her late teens or twenties in good health.

This clonotype was observed a few times. This chain links TRBV15 with TRBJ2-1; D might be TRBD2 (6 bases). The CDR3 sequence is 13 residues long. V lost 1 base and J 9 bases, leaving 10 bases between the germline ends. Germline V gene lookup returns CDR1 LNHNV and CDR2 YYDKDF (reference sequence). The CDR3 region has the DNA TGTGCCACCAGCAGAGTGCGGGGCGCTGAGCAGTTCTTC. Amino acid sequence: CATSRVRGAEQFF.

This clonotype was seen only a few times. The chain is built from TRBV19 and TRBJ1-5; D gene unclear. Per germline, CDR1 LNHDA and CDR2 SQIVND (reference sequence). Trimming removed 6 bases from V and 7 bases from J, with 16 bases in between. This CDR3 spans 14 amino acids. This CDR3 is CASRPPAPGQPQHF. CDR3 bases: TGTGCCAGTAGACCCCCGGCCCCAGGACAGCCCCAGCATTTT.

The chain employs TRBV7-6 and TRBJ2-1; TRBD2 matches 8 bases. Germline CDR1 is SGHVS and CDR2 is FNYEAQ. This CDR3 spans 18 amino acids. With 2 bases clipped from V and 9 bases from J, the junction kept 18 bases outside the gene matches. CDR3 in DNA: TGTGCCAGCAGCTTAATCCTAGGGAGACGGGGGGGCCTGGTTGAGCAGTTCTTC. This encodes CASSLILGRRGGLVEQFF.

This clonotype occurred a few times. The gene calls are TRBV29-1 and TRBJ1-1; D is undetermined. V was cut by 7 bases and J by 0 bases, with 6 bases left in between. Germline lookup yields CDR1 SQVTM and CDR2 ANQGSEA. CDR3 size: 11 residues. This chain's CDR3 is CSATVNTEAFF. In nucleotides, the CDR3 is TGCAGCGCTACGGTGAACACTGAAGCTTTCTTT.

The gene calls are TRBV10-1 and TRBJ1-3, with a tentative D call TRBD1 (5 bases). Germline assignment: CDR1 WNHNN and CDR2 SYGVQD (reference sequence). Trimming removed 8 bases at V and 0 bases at J, with 11 bases between. The CDR3 length is 14 residues. CDR3 amino acids: CASRETASGNTIYF. In DNA form, the CDR3 reads TGCGCCAGCCGCGAGACAGCCTCTGGAAACACCATATATTTT.

There are a few counts of this clonotype. The chain combines TRBV4-3 with TRBJ2-7; 7 nucleotides agree with TRBD2. Germline V gene sequence: CDR1 LGHNA, CDR2 YSLEER. With V trimmed by 4 bases and J by 2 bases, 8 bases remained unmatched. There are 15 residues in the CDR3. The chain's CDR3 is CASSPRAGEPYEQYF. The CDR3 DNA sequence: TGCGCCAGCAGCCCTAGGGCGGGAGAGCCCTACGAGCAGTACTTC.

This clonotype showed up many times. The V and J genes are TRBV19 and TRBJ1-2; D is perhaps TRBD1 (5 bases). Trimming took off 7 bases at V and 4 bases at J, with 19 bases between the two ends. Germline V gene lookup returns CDR1 LNHDA and CDR2 SQIVND (reference sequence). This CDR3 contains 15 residues. CDR3 DNA: TGTGCCAGTACTTCCCTGAGGGGTGCGAGCTATGGCTACACCTTC. It codes for CASTSLRGASYGYTF.

The V call is TRBV20-1, the J call TRBJ2-7; no firm D call. Germline CDR1 reads DFQATT; CDR2 reads SNEGSKA (reference sequence). The CDR3 has 13 residues. Trimming pared 5 bases from V and 2 bases from J, leaving 13 bases between. The CDR3 nucleotides are TGCAGTGCTTATATGACAACTACCTACGAGCAGTACTTC. Residues: CSAYMTTTYEQYF.

The chain links TRBV7-8 to TRBJ2-3; 8 bases match TRBD2. The J segment lost 10 bases and the V segment lost 1 base, leaving 4 bases of the junction unmatched. CDR1 and CDR2 (germline): SGHVS, FQNEAQ. The CDR3 is made up of 13 amino acids. The DNA for the CDR3 is TGTGCCAGCAGCTTAGAGGGACTAGGGGCGCAGTATTTT. As protein: CASSLEGLGAQYF.

There are a few counts of this clonotype. J is TRBJ1-6 and V is TRBV4-3; D gene uncertain. The V end lost 4 bases, the J end lost 9 bases, and 10 bases lay between the germline ends. Germline assignment: CDR1 LGHNA and CDR2 YSLEER. This CDR3 spans 13 amino acids. DNA of the CDR3: TGCGCCAGCAGCCTGGACGGGCCTTCACCCCTCCACTTT. Its translation: CASSLDGPSPLHF.

This clonotype was counted a few times. V gene TRBV7-9 combines with J gene TRBJ1-2; D is possibly TRBD1 (6 bases). This CDR3 has 13 amino acids. Looked up from germline, CDR1 is SEHNR and CDR2 is FQNEAQ (reference sequence). Trimming removed 4 bases at V and 7 bases at J, with 13 bases between. CDR3: CASSSGTSGGYTF. DNA for the CDR3: TGTGCCAGCAGCTCAGGGACATCAGGTGGCTACACCTTC. Drawing the rest from reference TRBV7-9 and TRBJ1-2, the complete variable domain is DTGVSQNPRHKITKRGQNVTFRCDPISEHNRLYWYRQTLGQGPEFLTYFQNEAQLEKSRLLSDRFSAERPKGSFSTLEIQRTEQGDSAMYLCASSSGTSGGYTFGSGTRLTVV.

This clonotype came up many times. A read error may produce the germline difference seen at one junction end. The chain employs TRBV12-3 or TRBV12-4 and TRBJ1-5; 8 positions match TRBD1. This CDR3 has 15 residues. CDR3 in amino acids: CASSPRTGSNQPQHF. As DNA, the CDR3 is TGCGCCAGCAGCCCCCGGACAGGGAGCAATCAGCCCCAGCATTTT.

The table lists this clonotype with many counts. The chain uses TRBV29-1 and TRBJ1-1; 7 positions match TRBD1. This CDR3 comprises 14 residues. Germline trimming cut 1 base from V and 4 bases from J; bases unmatched to any gene: 6. Germline V gene sequence: CDR1 SQVTM, CDR2 ANQGSEA. CDR3 loop: CSVEVETGFTEAFF. The CDR3 DNA reads as TGCAGCGTTGAAGTAGAGACAGGGTTCACTGAAGCTTTCTTT. Together with reference TRBV29-1 and TRBJ1-1, the CDR3 gives the full variable domain: SAVISQKPSRDICQRGTSLTIQCQVDSQVTMMFWYRQQPGQSLTLIATANQGSEATYESGFVIDKFPISRPNLTFSTLTVSNMSPEDSSIYLCSVEVETGFTEAFFGQGTRLTVV.

The chain combines TRBV5-4 with TRBJ2-1; TRBD2 agrees at 8 bases. This CDR3 comprises 14 residues. Germline loops: CDR1 SGHNT, CDR2 YYREEE (reference sequence). Unmatched junction bases numbered 9, after V lost 7 bases and J lost 6 bases. The CDR3 region has the DNA TGTGCCAGCCAAGGGCGGGAGGCAAGCAATGAGCAGTTCTTC. This codes for CASQGREASNEQFF.

This clonotype was recorded many times. The chain combines TRBV5-1 with TRBJ1-2; no firm D call. CDR3 length: 14 residues. V was pared by 0 bases and J by 6 bases, with 12 bases between. Germline V gene sequence: CDR1 SGHRS, CDR2 YFSETQ. The CDR3 DNA is TGCGCCAGCAGCTTGGAGGAAGGGTTGGATGGCTACACCTTC. It is translated as CASSLEEGLDGYTF.

This clonotype was seen more than once but under ten times. This chain joins TRBV28 and TRBJ2-7; 7 bases align to TRBD1. Losses at the gene ends were 5 bases for V and 2 bases for J; bases not matched to a gene: 9. Looked up from germline, CDR1 is MDHEN and CDR2 is SYDVKM. CDR3 length: 15 amino acids. The CDR3 protein is CASSTSRQGTYEQYF. The CDR3 DNA reads TGTGCCAGCAGTACGTCTCGACAGGGTACCTACGAGCAGTACTTC.

This clonotype showed up many times. The chain joins TRBV5-4 to TRBJ1-1, with D hard to call. Germline V gives CDR1 SGHNT, CDR2 YYREEE (reference sequence). Trimming stripped 4 bases from V and 5 bases from J, with 18 bases between. CDR3 length: 15 amino acids. CDR3 loop: CASSPSRGVGTEAFF. For the CDR3, the DNA is TGTGCCAGCAGCCCCTCGCGCGGGGTAGGGACTGAAGCTTTCTTT. Using reference TRBV5-4 and TRBJ1-1 for the parts outside the CDR3, the full variable domain is ETGVTQSPTHLIKTRGQQVTLRCSSQSGHNTVSWYQQALGQGPQFIFQYYREEENGRGNFPPRFSGLQFPNYSSELNVNALELDDSALYLCASSPSRGVGTEAFFGQGTRLTVV.

V gene TRBV29-1 combines with J gene TRBJ2-3, with 8 bases that match TRBD1. CDR3 size: 12 residues. The V gene's germline CDR1 is SQVTM and CDR2 ANQGSEA. The V segment lost 7 bases and the J segment 4 bases; nucleotides outside the gene matches: 4. CDR3 nucleotide sequence: TGCAGCGGTAGGACAGGGCCAGATACGCAGTATTTT. Translation: CSGRTGPDTQYF.

This clonotype was detected only a few times. The J gene is TRBJ2-1, the V gene TRBV28; 10 nucleotides match TRBD2. The V and J ends lost 5 bases and 1 base, in that order; junction bases with no gene match: 14. The CDR3 runs 19 residues. The germline V gene has CDR1 MDHEN and CDR2 SYDVKM. The CDR3 DNA sequence: TGTGCCAGCAGTCCCTCAAAGCTAGCGGGAGTAACGTCCTACAATGAGCAGTTCTTC. Translation gives CASSPSKLAGVTSYNEQFF. The whole variable domain, remainder taken from reference TRBV28 and TRBJ2-1, is DVKVTQSSRYLVKRTGEKVFLECVQDMDHENMFWYRQDPGLGLRLIYFSYDVKMKEKGDIPEGYSVSREKKERFSLILESASTNQTSMYLCASSPSKLAGVTSYNEQFFGPGTRLTVL.

This clonotype was counted many times. The gene calls are TRBV4-2 and TRBJ2-1; no clear D gene. Germline CDR1 and CDR2: LGHNA and YNFKEQ. Trimming stripped 6 bases from V and 8 bases from J, with 5 bases between. This CDR3 region has 10 residues. The chain's CDR3 is CASRGYEQFF. The CDR3 DNA follows: TGTGCCAGCAGGGGATATGAGCAGTTCTTC.

The genes are TRBV7-9 and TRBJ2-1; tentatively, D is TRBD1 (7 bases). Trimming removed 5 bases at V and 0 bases at J, with 14 bases between. Germline V gene sequence: CDR1 SEHNR, CDR2 FQNEAQ (reference sequence). CDR3 length: 16 residues. The CDR3 here is CASSPPGGSSYNEQFF. The CDR3 nucleotides are TGTGCCAGCAGCCCCCCAGGGGGGAGCTCCTACAATGAGCAGTTCTTC.

This clonotype appeared a few times. The chain combines TRBV28 with TRBJ2-7; 9 bases are a match to TRBD1. Germline lookup yields CDR1 MDHEN and CDR2 SYDVKM. CDR3 length: 14 residues. V dropped 7 bases and J dropped 4; count of bases not matched to a gene: 8. The DNA of the CDR3 is TGTGCCAGCAACTCGGGGACAGGGTATTACGAGCAGTACTTC. This gives the protein CASNSGTGYYEQYF.

This clonotype has more than one count but fewer than ten. The genes are TRBV2 and TRBJ2-6, with D possibly matching TRBD2 (5 bases). The germline V gene has CDR1 SNHLY and CDR2 FYNNEI. This CDR3 is 16 amino acids long. The V end lost 7 bases, the J end lost 2 bases, and 15 bases lay between the germline ends. This CDR3 is CASTGRGGPGANVLTF. CDR3 sequence (DNA): TGTGCCAGCACCGGACGGGGTGGGCCTGGGGCCAACGTCCTGACTTTC.

There are a few counts of this clonotype. The V call is TRBV20-1, the J call TRBJ1-4; D is unresolved. Germline CDR1 reads DFQATT; CDR2 reads SNEGSKA (reference sequence). This CDR3 region has 15 residues. Deletions cut 4 bases from V and 6 bases from J, with 18 bases between. The CDR3 coding sequence is TGCAGTGCTAATTTGGTCAGGCCCCCGTATGAAAAACTGTTTTTT. It translates to CSANLVRPPYEKLFF.

This clonotype was counted ten times or more. The chain is built from TRBV6-2 or TRBV6-3 and TRBJ1-5, with D possibly matching TRBD1 (6 bases). V was clipped by 4 bases and J by 5 bases, with 12 bases between them. The CDR3 runs 14 residues. Germline loops: CDR1 MNHEY, CDR2 SVGEGT. Here the CDR3 reads CASSSGQFHQPQHF. In DNA form, the CDR3 reads TGTGCCAGCAGTTCCGGACAGTTCCATCAGCCCCAGCATTTT.

This clonotype has a count of ten or more. The V call is TRBV28, the J call TRBJ1-1, with 7 bases fitting TRBD1. The V gene's germline CDR1 is MDHEN and CDR2 SYDVKM. This CDR3 is 15 amino acids long. Germline trimming cut 5 bases from V and 1 base from J; bases unmatched to any gene: 7. This CDR3 is CASSPMTGWNTEAFF. CDR3 DNA sequence: TGTGCCAGCAGTCCCATGACAGGGTGGAACACTGAAGCTTTCTTT.

The CDR3 coding sequence is TGTGCCAGCAGCCCTAGCGGGAGGCCCGAGACCCAGTACTTC. Its translation is CASSPSGRPETQYF. The chain uses TRBV3-1 and TRBJ2-5; 11 positions match TRBD2. Looked up from germline, CDR1 is LGHDT and CDR2 is YNNKEL (reference sequence). The ends lost 4 bases at V and 5 bases at J; junction bases unmatched: 3. The CDR3 extends over 14 amino acids.

This clonotype was detected ten times or more. The chain recombines TRBV12-3 or TRBV12-4 with TRBJ2-7; TRBD2 aligns across 7 bases. Germline trimming cut 4 bases from V and 5 bases from J; bases unmatched to any gene: 17. The CDR3 has 17 residues. This chain's CDR3 is CASSSKLGGRAKDEQYF. The CDR3 bases are TGTGCCAGCAGTTCCAAGCTAGGAGGGAGGGCAAAAGACGAGCAGTACTTC.

This clonotype was detected many times. V usage is TRBV9 and J usage is TRBJ1-2; D possibly corresponds to TRBD1 (5 bases). The CDR3 totals 12 residues. The V gene's germline CDR1 is SGDLS and CDR2 YYNGEE. The V gene lost 4 bases and the J gene lost 8 bases, with 12 bases spanning the gap. In nucleotides, the CDR3 is TGTGCCAGCAGCCCCAGGGCGTTAGGCTACACCTTC. Protein sequence: CASSPRALGYTF.

J is TRBJ2-1 and V is TRBV7-9; maybe TRBD2 (5 bases). Trimming cost V 5 bases and J 1 base, with 9 bases left between them. The CDR3 loop spans 14 amino acids. Looked up from germline, CDR1 is SEHNR and CDR2 is FQNEAQ (reference sequence). CDR3 region: CASSNRGSYNEQFF. CDR3 bases: TGTGCCAGCAGCAATAGAGGGTCCTACAATGAGCAGTTCTTC.

In this sample, this clonotype turned up a few times. The chain carries TRBV12-5 and TRBJ2-7, with D unclear. Per the germline V gene, CDR1 is LGHNT and CDR2 is FRNRAP. Trimming took 1 base from V and 2 from J, leaving 3 bases between them. The CDR3 spans 12 residues. The CDR3 bases are TGTGCTAGTGGTTTGGGTCCCTACGAGCAGTACTTC. Amino acids: CASGLGPYEQYF.

This clonotype was detected many times. The V and J genes are TRBV9 and TRBJ2-3; D is unclear. V lost 3 bases, J lost 0 bases, and 14 bases lay in between. The CDR3 spans 16 residues. Germline CDR1 reads SGDLS; CDR2 reads YYNGEE. The CDR3 reads CASSADPLPSTDTQYF. CDR3 bases: TGTGCCAGCAGCGCAGATCCCTTACCTAGCACAGATACGCAGTATTTT.